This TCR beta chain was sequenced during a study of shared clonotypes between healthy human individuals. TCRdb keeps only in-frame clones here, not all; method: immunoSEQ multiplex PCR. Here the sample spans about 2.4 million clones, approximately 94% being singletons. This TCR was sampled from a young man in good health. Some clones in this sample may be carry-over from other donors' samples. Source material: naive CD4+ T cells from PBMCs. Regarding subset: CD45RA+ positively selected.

CDR3: CAISPLAGAVDTQYF. The DNA for the CDR3 is TGTGCCATCAGTCCCCTAGCGGGAGCGGTAGATACGCAGTATTTT. V usage is TRBV10-3 and J usage is TRBJ2-3; TRBD2 agrees at 10 bases. This CDR3 is 15 amino acids long. The germline CDR1 and CDR2 sequences are ENHRY and SYGVKD. With 5 bases clipped from V and 5 bases from J, the junction kept 7 bases outside the gene matches.